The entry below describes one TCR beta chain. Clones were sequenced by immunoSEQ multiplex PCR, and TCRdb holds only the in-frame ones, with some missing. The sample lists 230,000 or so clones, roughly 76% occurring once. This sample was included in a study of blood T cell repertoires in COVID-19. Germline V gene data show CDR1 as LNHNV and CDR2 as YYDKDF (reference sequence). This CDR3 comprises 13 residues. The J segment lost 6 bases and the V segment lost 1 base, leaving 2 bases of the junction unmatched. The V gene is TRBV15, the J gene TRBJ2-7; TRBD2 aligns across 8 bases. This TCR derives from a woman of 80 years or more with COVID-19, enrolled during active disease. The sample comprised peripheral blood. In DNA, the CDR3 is TGTGCCACCAGCAGAGTCGCGGGAGGCGAGCAGTACTTC. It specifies CATSRVAGGEQYF.